Listed below are T cell receptor beta chains from one sample, sequenced in a study of shared clonotypes between healthy human individuals. Some clones are missing from TCRdb's copy, which holds only in-frame ones; the method was immunoSEQ multiplex PCR. The sample yields under 2,000,000 clones, about 95% seen once. What was sequenced was naive CD8+ T cells sorted from blood. Receptors originate from a man younger than 30 in good health. Each CDR3 is given with its conserved first and last residue. D genes are given only for firm matches. For some rows the clone size is stated as once, few or many, or as a class when expanded; others skip it.

V gene: TRBV11-3
J gene: TRBJ2-7
D gene: NA
clone size: NA
CDR3 DNA: TGTGCCAGCAGCCGGACTCGAGTCGACGAGCAGTACTTC
CDR3 protein: CASSRTRVDEQYF

V gene: TRBV7-9
J gene: TRBJ2-7
D gene: TRBD1
clone size: NA
CDR3 DNA: TGTGCCAGCAGCTCAGACCCCGGGACAGGGCATCCCTACGAGCAGTACTTC
CDR3 protein: CASSSDPGTGHPYEQYF

V gene: TRBV5-4
J gene: TRBJ1-2
D gene: NA
clone size: NA
CDR3 DNA: TGTGCCAGCAGCCCGGAGATGGGGGACTATGGCTACACCTTC
CDR3 protein: CASSPEMGDYGYTF

V gene: TRBV4-3
J gene: TRBJ2-7
D gene: TRBD2
clone size: NA
CDR3 DNA: TGCGCCAGCAGCCAAGAATTCATCGGGGAGGGCCTTTCCTACGAGCAGTACTTC
CDR3 protein: CASSQEFIGEGLSYEQYF

V gene: TRBV10-1
J gene: TRBJ2-7
D gene: NA
clone size: once
CDR3 DNA: TGCGCCAGCAGTGAGTCCATGGCTAGCCACGAGCAGTACTTC
CDR3 protein: CASSESMASHEQYF

V gene: TRBV7-6
J gene: TRBJ2-7
D gene: NA
clone size: NA
CDR3 DNA: TGTGCCAGCAGCTTCGAGCCCTTATCCTACGAGCAGTACTTC
CDR3 protein: CASSFEPLSYEQYF

V gene: TRBV7-9
J gene: TRBJ2-3
D gene: NA
clone size: NA
CDR3 DNA: TGTGCCAGCAGCACACGAGACAGCAACAGCACAGATACGCAGTATTTT
CDR3 protein: CASSTRDSNSTDTQYF

V gene: TRBV7-9
J gene: TRBJ2-7
D gene: NA
clone size: NA
CDR3 DNA: TGTGCCAGCAGCGTAGGCCCAGGATCTGGAACCTACGAGCAGTACTTC
CDR3 protein: CASSVGPGSGTYEQYF

V gene: TRBV5-1
J gene: TRBJ2-7
D gene: NA
clone size: few
CDR3 DNA: TGCGCCAGCAGCTTGGTTGGGGGCTACGAGCAGTACTTC
CDR3 protein: CASSLVGGYEQYF

V gene: TRBV28
J gene: TRBJ1-1
D gene: NA
clone size: NA
CDR3 DNA: TGTGCCAGCAGTTTGGGACCGAACACTGAAGCTTTCTTT
CDR3 protein: CASSLGPNTEAFF

V gene: TRBV5-1
J gene: TRBJ1-1
D gene: NA
clone size: once
CDR3 DNA: TGCGCCAGCAGCTTGGAAGGATTTGAATCTTTCTTT
CDR3 protein: CASSLEGFESFF

V gene: TRBV2
J gene: TRBJ2-7
D gene: NA
clone size: NA
CDR3 DNA: TGTGCCAGCTCAGGGGTGGAGTTACACGAGCAGTACTTC
CDR3 protein: CASSGVELHEQYF

V gene: TRBV6-1
J gene: TRBJ2-5
D gene: NA
clone size: NA
CDR3 DNA: TGTGCCAGCAGTGAAGAAGTTATGGTCAGGATACAAGAGACCCAGTACTTC
CDR3 protein: CASSEEVMVRIQETQYF

V gene: TRBV5-6
J gene: TRBJ2-7
D gene: TRBD2
clone size: once
CDR3 DNA: TGTGCCAGCACCTCCTTTGGGGAGGGGATGTCCGAGCAGTACTTC
CDR3 protein: CASTSFGEGMSEQYF

V gene: TRBV7-8
J gene: TRBJ2-2
D gene: TRBD1
clone size: NA
CDR3 DNA: TGTGCCAGCAGCACCCGGGACAGGGCACTGGGTACCGGGGAGCTGTTTTTT
CDR3 protein: CASSTRDRALGTGELFF

V gene: TRBV15
J gene: TRBJ2-5
D gene: NA
clone size: NA
CDR3 DNA: TGTGCCACCAGCCACACGGGACACAACCAAGAGACCCAGTACTTC
CDR3 protein: CATSHTGHNQETQYF

V gene: TRBV5-1
J gene: TRBJ1-5
D gene: TRBD1
clone size: NA
CDR3 DNA: TGCGCCAGCAGACTTCCTGACAGGGACAATAATCAGCCCCAGCATTTT
CDR3 protein: CASRLPDRDNNQPQHF

V gene: TRBV30
J gene: TRBJ2-2
D gene: TRBD2
clone size: NA
CDR3 DNA: TGTGCCCACGATGGTAGCGGGGGGGCCCTCACCGGGGAGCTGTTTTTT
CDR3 protein: CAHDGSGGALTGELFF

V gene: TRBV5-8
J gene: TRBJ2-3
D gene: NA
clone size: NA
CDR3 DNA: TGTGCCAGCAGCCCCTGGGACACCGGTGGGAACACAGATACGCAGTATTTT
CDR3 protein: CASSPWDTGGNTDTQYF

V gene: TRBV2
J gene: TRBJ1-3
D gene: NA
clone size: once
CDR3 DNA: TGTGCCAGCAGTGAACGACATGCGGCAGGAAACACCATATATTTT
CDR3 protein: CASSERHAAGNTIYF

V gene: TRBV4-3
J gene: TRBJ2-1
D gene: TRBD2
clone size: NA
CDR3 DNA: TGCGCCAGCAGCCAAGCGTTACGTTGGGACCGACTAGCGGGAGAGGATGAGCAGTTCTTC
CDR3 protein: CASSQALRWDRLAGEDEQFF

V gene: TRBV13
J gene: TRBJ2-7
D gene: TRBD1
clone size: NA
CDR3 DNA: TGTGCCAGCAGCCCCGGGACAGGGGGATACGAGCAGTACTTC
CDR3 protein: CASSPGTGGYEQYF

V gene: TRBV13
J gene: TRBJ1-2
D gene: NA
clone size: few
CDR3 DNA: TGTGCCAGCAGCTTAGGCCGGAGATATGGCTACACCTTC
CDR3 protein: CASSLGRRYGYTF

V gene: TRBV4-1
J gene: TRBJ1-3
D gene: NA
clone size: NA
CDR3 DNA: TGCGCCAGCAGCCAAGACGAGGGTTCTGGAAACACCATATATTTT
CDR3 protein: CASSQDEGSGNTIYF

V gene: TRBV23-1
J gene: TRBJ2-2
D gene: NA
clone size: NA
CDR3 DNA: TGCGCCAGCAGTCAGGCCGGGGAGCTGTTTTTT
CDR3 protein: CASSQAGELFF

V gene: TRBV5-8
J gene: TRBJ2-5
D gene: TRBD1
clone size: NA
CDR3 DNA: TGTGCCAGCAGCACCCGGACAGGCCAAGAGACCCAGTACTTC
CDR3 protein: CASSTRTGQETQYF

V gene: TRBV27
J gene: TRBJ1-1
D gene: NA
clone size: NA
CDR3 DNA: TGTGCCAGCAGTTTGCTGGGAAACACTGAAGCTTTCTTT
CDR3 protein: CASSLLGNTEAFF

V gene: TRBV27
J gene: TRBJ2-1
D gene: NA
clone size: NA
CDR3 DNA: TGTGCCAGCACCACAGTCGGTGGATACAATGAGCAGTTCTTC
CDR3 protein: CASTTVGGYNEQFF

V gene: TRBV27
J gene: TRBJ1-2
D gene: TRBD1
clone size: NA
CDR3 DNA: TGTGCCAGCAGTTTCGGGACAGGGGACTATGGCTACACCTTC
CDR3 protein: CASSFGTGDYGYTF

V gene: TRBV12-5
J gene: TRBJ1-5
D gene: NA
clone size: NA
CDR3 DNA: TGTGCTAGTGGTTTGGGTCCCATTTCTCAGCCCCAGCATTTT
CDR3 protein: CASGLGPISQPQHF

V gene: TRBV2
J gene: TRBJ2-7
D gene: TRBD2
clone size: NA
CDR3 DNA: TGTGCCAGCAGCTCGGGACTAGCGGGAGAGCCCGAGCAGTACTTC
CDR3 protein: CASSSGLAGEPEQYF

V gene: TRBV7-9
J gene: TRBJ1-5
D gene: NA
clone size: NA
CDR3 DNA: TGTGCCAGCAGCTTAGAGCTGGACGGGGGTTTCGGCAATCAGCCCCAGCATTTT
CDR3 protein: CASSLELDGGFGNQPQHF

V gene: TRBV28
J gene: TRBJ2-5
D gene: NA
clone size: NA
CDR3 DNA: TGTGCCAGCACCCTCCTGGGCTTAGAGACCCAGTACTTC
CDR3 protein: CASTLLGLETQYF